This T cell receptor (beta chain) was identified during a study of blood T cell repertoires in COVID-19. On the study more broadly: Sites in the United States, Italy and Spain provided acute and convalescent COVID-19 samples. PBMCs, B-cell-depleted T cells, or T cells were the source of the cDNA or gDNA that made up the material.

V lost 5 bases to trimming and J lost 0 bases, with 12 bases between them. The CDR3 is 15 residues long. Looked up from germline, CDR1 is LGHNA and CDR2 is YNFKEQ. Authors' processing steps: Reference gene primer amplification gave nucleated cell count estimates. Only in-frame clones appear in the TCRdb table, and some are missing; sequencing was by immunoSEQ multiplex PCR. V and J calls and clone size are copied from that table; D and trimming were computed from the DNA. The table shows roughly 300,000 clones, with roughly 83% occurring only once. Seattle's cohort entered during active infection and was followed longitudinally.

This TCR was recovered from a human donor with COVID-19, enrolled during active disease. The donor label of this sample is uncertain. The material sequenced was peripheral blood. The gene calls are TRBV4-2 and TRBJ2-3; a weak D match, TRBD2 (6 bases). The DNA of the CDR3 is TGTGCCAGCAGCGGCCCGGGAGAGAGCACAGATACGCAGTATTTT. Translated: CASSGPGESTDTQYF.